Listed below are T cell receptor beta chains from one sample, sequenced in a study of shared clonotypes between healthy human individuals. Sequencing was performed with immunoSEQ multiplex PCR; in TCRdb, only in-frame clones are kept and a portion is missing. The profile shows about 1 million clones, about 76% of them singletons. Specimen: memory CD4+ T cells sorted from blood. The receptors originated from a young man in good health. Each CDR3 is given with its conserved first and last residue. Each record gives: V gene, clone size, D gene, J gene, CDR3 protein, CDR3 DNA. The D gene is left open where the match is weak. Only some rows state a clone size, as once, few, many or a class for expanded clones.

V: TRBV2
size: NA
D: TRBD1
J: TRBJ1-2
CDR3: CASSETGTYGYTF
DNA: TGTGCCAGCAGTGAGACAGGGACCTATGGCTACACCTTC

V: TRBV19
size: once
D: NA
J: TRBJ1-5
CDR3: CASSIVGAGGNQPQHF
DNA: TGTGCCAGTAGTATTGTCGGGGCAGGTGGCAATCAGCCCCAGCATTTT

V: TRBV15
size: NA
D: NA
J: TRBJ2-7
CDR3: CATSSGTGEQYF
DNA: TGTGCCACCAGCAGTGGGACCGGTGAGCAGTACTTC

V: TRBV30
size: NA
D: NA
J: TRBJ2-6
CDR3: CAWRGRGGSGANVLTF
DNA: TGTGCCTGGAGAGGCAGGGGGGGCTCTGGGGCCAACGTCCTGACTTTC

V: TRBV2
size: NA
D: TRBD1
J: TRBJ2-6
CDR3: CASSASGGGANVLTF
DNA: TGTGCCAGCAGTGCCTCAGGGGGAGGGGCCAACGTCCTGACTTTC

V: TRBV12-2
size: few
D: NA
J: TRBJ2-6
CDR3: CASRSPDRGTFSGANVLTF
DNA: TGTGCAAGTCGCTCCCCGGACAGGGGAACCTTTTCTGGGGCCAACGTCCTGACTTTC

V: TRBV29-1
size: NA
D: NA
J: TRBJ2-1
CDR3: CSVSSGGEQFF
DNA: TGCAGCGTTAGTTCTGGGGGTGAGCAGTTCTTC

V: TRBV18
size: NA
D: NA
J: TRBJ1-3
CDR3: CASSPDSGNTIYF
DNA: TGTGCCAGCTCACCGGACAGTGGAAACACCATATATTTT

V: TRBV6-1
size: NA
D: NA
J: TRBJ1-4
CDR3: CASSENRDLHEKLFF
DNA: TGTGCCAGCAGTGAAAACAGGGACCTCCATGAAAAACTGTTTTTT

V: TRBV30
size: NA
D: TRBD1
J: TRBJ1-5
CDR3: CAWSTQGVHNQPQHF
DNA: TGTGCCTGGAGTACACAGGGGGTTCACAATCAGCCCCAGCATTTT

V: TRBV5-1
size: NA
D: NA
J: TRBJ2-3
CDR3: CASRIEGQSTDTQYF
DNA: TGCGCCAGCAGAATTGAGGGCCAAAGCACAGATACGCAGTATTTT

V: TRBV4-3
size: NA
D: NA
J: TRBJ1-1
CDR3: CASSQVPGNTEAFF
DNA: TGCGCCAGCAGCCAAGTGCCGGGGAACACTGAAGCTTTCTTT

V: TRBV6-1
size: once
D: NA
J: TRBJ2-7
CDR3: CASNHRDSYEQYF
DNA: TGTGCCAGCAACCACCGTGACTCCTACGAGCAGTACTTC

V: TRBV5-4
size: NA
D: NA
J: TRBJ1-1
CDR3: CASSFGTRNTEAFF
DNA: TGTGCCAGCAGCTTTGGAACACGGAACACTGAAGCTTTCTTT

V: TRBV30
size: NA
D: NA
J: TRBJ1-3
CDR3: CAFSTSGNTIYF
DNA: TGTGCCTTTTCGACCTCTGGAAACACCATATATTTT

V: TRBV19
size: NA
D: NA
J: TRBJ2-7
CDR3: CASGGLAGGEQYF
DNA: TGTGCCAGCGGGGGACTTGCTGGAGGAGAGCAGTACTTC

V: TRBV27
size: NA
D: NA
J: TRBJ2-2
CDR3: CASSFGLAMSGELFF
DNA: TGTGCCAGCAGTTTTGGGCTAGCGATGTCCGGGGAGCTGTTTTTT

V: TRBV5-4
size: NA
D: TRBD2
J: TRBJ2-2
CDR3: CASSLASGGRGNTGELFF
DNA: TGTGCCAGCAGCTTGGCCAGCGGCGGGAGGGGCAACACCGGGGAGCTGTTTTTT

V: TRBV4-2
size: NA
D: TRBD2
J: TRBJ2-3
CDR3: CASSRKEVAGVTDTQYF
DNA: TGTGCCAGCAGCCGTAAGGAAGTGGCGGGGGTCACAGATACGCAGTATTTT